These 10 T cell receptor beta chains were all obtained from the same sample, sequenced in a study of T cell clonality in common variable immunodeficiency. Measured with immunoSEQ multiplex PCR; TCRdb has only the in-frame clones, and not every one. Altogether approximately 37,000 clones were found in the sample, and no singletons occur. The sample comprised peripheral blood mononuclear cells. Receptors were obtained from a person between 18 and 75 years old in good health.

This clone was seen many times. The read terminates 3 residues ahead of where the CDR3 ends, so the germline J gene completes it. V gene TRBV6-2 or TRBV6-3 combines with J gene TRBJ1-2; TRBD1 agrees at 10 bases. V dropped 2 bases and J dropped 6; count of bases not matched to a gene: 9. Germline V gene sequence: CDR1 MNHEY, CDR2 SVGEGT. The CDR3 loop spans 16 amino acids. CDR3 sequence reads: CASSYGDRGPGDGYTF. The DNA read from the CDR3 is TGTGCCAGCAGTTACGGCGACAGGGGGCCAGGGGATGGC.

At least ten counts were recorded for this clone. The read finishes 3 residues shy of the CDR3 end, and the germline J gene is used to complete it. The rearrangement links TRBV11-3 to TRBJ2-7; the D is unclear. This CDR3 is built from 10 residues. Trimming pared 10 bases from V and 1 base from J, leaving 5 bases between. The germline V gene encodes CDR1 SGHNT and CDR2 YENEEA. The sequenced CDR3 bases are TGTGCCATACAGTCCTACGAG. Residues: CAIQSYE. From start to end, the CDR3 is CAIQSYEQYF.

This clone has a count of ten or more. Read sequence stops 3 residues before the CDR3 end, and the germline J gene provides the missing end. The V and J genes are TRBV5-6 and TRBJ1-2, with D possibly being TRBD1 (5 bases). The germline V gene has CDR1 SGHDT and CDR2 YYEEEE. CDR3 length equals 14 residues. V gave up 0 bases and J gave up 3 bases, with 9 bases separating them. CDR3: CASSLGQSHYGYTF. CDR3 DNA, as far as it was read: TGTGCCAGCAGCTTGGGACAGAGCCACTATGGC.

This clone was detected only a few times. The CDR3 goes on 3 residues after the read ends, and that part is filled in from the germline J gene. The chain carries TRBV11-3 and TRBJ2-3; a weak D match, TRBD2 (5 bases). The CDR3 has 15 residues. Germline CDR1 reads SGHNT; CDR2 reads YENEEA. The CDR3 protein is CASSLGALLGETQYF. The part of the CDR3 DNA that was read is TGTGCCAGCAGCTTGGGAGCTCTACTCGGGGAGACG.

There are many counts of this clone. The read terminates 3 residues ahead of where the CDR3 ends, so the germline J gene completes it. The same CDR3 also results from other DNA sequences found in this sample. This sequence joins TRBV20-1 and TRBJ2-3; TRBD2 is a possible D gene (6 bases). CDR1 and CDR2 (germline): DFQATT, SNEGSKA (reference sequence). Trimming shortened V by 0 bases and J by 2 bases, and 12 bases separated the two germline ends. The CDR3 covers 15 residues. This CDR3 reads CSARDPGRDTDTQYF. The CDR3 bases that were read are TGCAGTGCTAGAGATCCCGGGCGGGACACAGATACG.

This clone has a count of ten or more. From the germline J gene comes the end of the CDR3, since the read stops 3 residues before it. The chain uses TRBV7-9 and TRBJ1-1; no clear D. V gave up 1 base and J gave up 3 bases, with 12 bases separating them. Germline V gives CDR1 SEHNR, CDR2 FQNEAQ (reference sequence). This CDR3 has 15 amino acids. The covered CDR3 bases are TGTGCCAGCAGCTTAGTAGGTCAGACATACACTGAA. It codes for CASSLVGQTYTE. The complete CDR3 protein is CASSLVGQTYTEAFF.

This clone was seen ten or more times. The CDR3 goes on 3 residues after the read ends, and that part is filled in from the germline J gene. V gene TRBV18 combines with J gene TRBJ2-1; maybe TRBD2 (6 bases). The CDR3 sequence is 14 residues long. In germline, CDR1 is KGHSH, CDR2 LQKENI. V was pared by 3 bases and J by 7 bases, with 13 bases between. CDR3 region: CASSPRDSTNEQFF. The sequenced CDR3 bases are TGTGCCAGCTCACCCCGGGACTCTACGAATGAG.

In regard to this clone: The sequence runs out 3 residues before the end of the CDR3; the remainder is reconstructed from the germline J gene. This chain connects TRBV7-8 to TRBJ2-1; TRBD2 matches 9 bases. CDR1 is SGHVS and CDR2 is FQNEAQ in the germline V gene. V trimming: 5 bases; J trimming: 4 bases; junction bases outside the gene matches: 3. The CDR3 consists of 14 residues. The CDR3 sequence is CASSLLAGYNEQFF. Partial CDR3 DNA: TGTGCCAGCAGCCTACTAGCGGGTTACAATGAG.

This clone was counted many times. The read terminates 3 residues ahead of where the CDR3 ends, so the germline J gene completes it. The chain is built from TRBV2 and TRBJ1-1, with D perhaps matching TRBD1 (6 bases). Germline assignment: CDR1 SNHLY and CDR2 FYNNEI. This CDR3 is 13 amino acids long. V lost 7 bases, J lost 1 base, and 10 bases lay in between. The covered CDR3 bases are TGTGCCAGCAAGGGACAACCGAACACTGAA. It codes for CASKGQPNTE. The complete CDR3 sequence is CASKGQPNTEAFF.

This clone showed up many times. The read terminates 3 residues before the CDR3 end, so the remaining end is supplied by the germline J gene. This chain joins TRBV9 and TRBJ2-7; the match to TRBD1 covers 9 bases. Trimming took 3 bases from V and 2 from J; bases not matched to a gene: 6. This CDR3 has 15 residues. Germline values: CDR1 SGDLS, CDR2 YYNGEE. The part of the CDR3 DNA that was read is TGTGCCAGCAGCGCCGGGACAGGGCCCCCCTACGAG. Encoded protein: CASSAGTGPPYE. The CDR3 in its entirety is CASSAGTGPPYEQYF. Supplemented by reference TRBV9 and TRBJ2-7, the full variable domain reads DSGVTQTPKHLITATGQRVTLRCSPRSGDLSVYWYQQSLDQGLQFLIQYYNGEERAKGNILERFSAQQFPDLHSELNLSSLELGDSALYFCASSAGTGPPYEQYFGPGTRLTVT.